This passage covers 11 T cell receptor beta chains from one sample sequenced in a study of early T cells in non-severe SARS-CoV-2 infection. MiXCR was run by TCRdb on the 5' RACE reads, yielding one entry per CDR3 protein. The data show 80,000 or so distinct CDR3 sequences, 5.5% to 7.5% seen once. Sequenced material: whole blood. The receptors originated from an adult who was a healthcare worker with PCR-confirmed SARS-CoV-2 infection or an uninfected control (not recorded which).

The genes are TRBV24-1 and TRBJ2-1; D unresolved. V dropped 7 bases and J dropped 1 base, with 13 bases sitting between them. From germline, CDR1 is KGHDR and CDR2 SFDVKD. The CDR3 runs to 15 residues. Written as DNA, the CDR3 is TGTGCCACCAGCAGAGGATCCGGGTCCTACAATGAGCAGTTCTTC. Translated, it gives CATSRGSGSYNEQFF.

This clonotype has just a few counts. The V call is TRBV27, the J call TRBJ1-1, with D unresolved. The V end was cut by 4 bases, the J end by 5 bases, with 5 bases between. This CDR3 is built from 11 residues. CDR1 and CDR2 (germline): MNHEY, SMNVEV (reference sequence). CDR3 DNA sequence: TGTGCCAGCAGTTACGGGACTGAAGCTTTCTTT. Translated, it gives CASSYGTEAFF.

V and J are TRBV7-6 and TRBJ2-7; TRBD2 might be the D (6 bases). The germline V and J ends were trimmed by 2 bases and 2 bases, with 10 bases remaining between them. The germline V gene has CDR1 SGHVS and CDR2 FNYEAQ. The CDR3 is made up of 14 amino acids. Here the CDR3 reads CASSLSTGAYEQYF. The CDR3 nucleotides read TGTGCCAGCAGCTTAAGTACGGGAGCCTACGAGCAGTACTTC.

Notes on this clonotype: This may arise from a read error, as a much more abundant clone is one base away. The chain employs TRBV5-1 and TRBJ2-1; perhaps TRBD2 as D (5 bases). Germline V gives CDR1 SGHRS, CDR2 YFSETQ. The CDR3 sequence is 14 residues long. The CDR3 reads CTSSYRDTNNEQFF. As DNA, the CDR3 is TGCACCAGCAGCTACCGGGATACCAACAATGAGCAGTTCTTC.

This chain links TRBV14 with TRBJ2-5; perhaps TRBD1 as D (5 bases). Trimming pared 6 bases from V and 5 bases from J, leaving 7 bases between. From germline, CDR1 is SGHDN and CDR2 FVKESK. There are 11 residues in the CDR3. The CDR3 here is CASRGLETQYF. The CDR3, as DNA: TGTGCCAGCAGGGGGCTGGAGACCCAGTACTTC.

The genes are TRBV6-5 and TRBJ2-2, with TRBD1 as a possible D gene (7 bases). The CDR3 spans 15 residues. The V gene lost 5 bases and the J gene lost 6 bases, with 16 bases spanning the gap. CDR1 and CDR2 (germline): MNHEY, SVGAGI. The CDR3 DNA reads TGTGCCAGCAGTCGGGGGACAGTACCGCCCGGGGAGCTGTTTTTT. Amino acid sequence: CASSRGTVPPGELFF.

The rearrangement uses TRBV18 and TRBJ1-4, with D unclear. Germline V gene lookup returns CDR1 KGHSH and CDR2 LQKENI. This CDR3 spans 16 amino acids. V lost 0 bases and J lost 0, with 8 bases in between. Here the CDR3 DNA reads TGTGCCAGCTCACCACCCGGGATTGCAACTAATGAAAAACTGTTTTTT. The encoded protein is CASSPPGIATNEKLFF.

The CDR3 reads CASSFQTGSGSPLHF. CDR3 DNA sequence: TGTGCCAGCAGTTTCCAAACAGGGAGTGGTTCACCCCTCCACTTT. V usage is TRBV28 and J usage is TRBJ1-6, with D maybe TRBD1 (6 bases). This CDR3 contains 15 residues. The germline CDR1 and CDR2 sequences are MDHEN and SYDVKM. V dropped 3 bases and J dropped 9 bases, with 15 bases sitting between them.

The J gene is TRBJ2-7, the V gene TRBV4-3; D uncertain. V lost 0 bases and J 3 bases, leaving 12 bases between the germline ends. The CDR3 has 15 amino acids. Germline CDR1 reads LGHNA; CDR2 reads YSLEER. CDR3 amino acids: CASSQEQGDLYEQYF. CDR3 coding DNA: TGCGCCAGCAGCCAAGAGCAAGGAGATCTCTACGAGCAGTACTTC.

The V and J genes are TRBV7-2 and TRBJ1-6; the match to TRBD1 covers 7 bases. J lost 6 bases, V lost 5 bases, and 10 bases had no gene match. The germline V gene encodes CDR1 SGHTA and CDR2 FQGNSA. CDR3 size: 16 residues. The CDR3 DNA sequence: TGTGCCAGCAGCAGATACACAGGGGCGAGTAATTCACCCCTCCACTTT. It encodes CASSRYTGASNSPLHF.

This clonotype was seen more than once but under ten times. This rearrangement joins TRBV2 to TRBJ1-2, with unresolved D. The ends were cut back, 4 bases at V and 4 bases at J, with 10 bases in the middle. The V gene's germline CDR1 is SNHLY and CDR2 FYNNEI. The CDR3 sequence is 13 residues long. The CDR3 nucleotides read TGTGCCAGCAGTGTGAGGGCAGGCTATGGCTACACCTTC. Its protein is CASSVRAGYGYTF. The full variable domain, in which reference TRBV2 and TRBJ1-2 provide the parts outside the CDR3, is EPEVTQTPSHQVTQMGQEVILRCVPISNHLYFYWYRQILGQKVEFLVSFYNNEISEKSEIFDDQFSVERPDGSNFTLKIRSTKLEDSAMYFCASSVRAGYGYTFGSGTRLTVV.